Listed below are T cell receptor beta chains from one sample, sequenced in a study of blood T cell repertoires in COVID-19. Libraries were prepared by immunoSEQ multiplex PCR; TCRdb keeps only in-frame clonotypes and omits some of them. Altogether some 20,000 clones are present, approximately 90% being singletons, with the ten largest covering 17%. Sequencing was carried out using peripheral blood. The receptor source for this set is a man aged 65 to 79 with acute or convalescent COVID-19. The CDR3 runs from the conserved cysteine through the conserved F or W. A D gene is named only where the DNA matches it firmly. Clone size is stated in some rows and not others, as once, few, many or a class when expanded.

TRBV10-3,.,TRBD2,15,TRBJ2-3,CAISGTSGGEDTQYF,TGTGCCATCAGTGGGACTAGCGGGGGGGAAGATACGCAGTATTTT
TRBV18,.,.,14,TRBJ2-5,CASSPFQGRETQYF,TGTGCCAGCTCACCTTTTCAGGGAAGGGAGACCCAGTACTTC
TRBV6-5,.,.,13,TRBJ1-4,CASTRQSNEKLFF,TGTGCCAGCACACGACAGAGTAATGAAAAACTGTTTTTT
TRBV2,.,.,13,TRBJ1-1,CASQSGGPRGAFF,TGTGCCAGCCAGAGCGGGGGGCCTAGGGGAGCTTTCTTT
TRBV4-1,once,TRBD1,16,TRBJ2-5,CASSQPGQGARETQYF,TGCGCCAGCAGCCAACCTGGACAGGGGGCGAGGGAGACCCAGTACTTC
TRBV19,.,.,15,TRBJ1-1,CASRRHGTPNTEAFF,TGTGCCAGTAGGCGACATGGGACACCCAACACTGAAGCTTTCTTT
TRBV4-3,once,.,14,TRBJ2-1,CASSYYTAGAEQFF,TGCGCCAGCAGCTATTATACCGCAGGGGCTGAGCAGTTCTTC
TRBV2,.,.,13,TRBJ2-5,CASSVNFQETQYF,TGTGCCAGCAGTGTGAACTTCCAAGAGACCCAGTACTTC
TRBV19,.,.,15,TRBJ2-3,CASSARQGHTDTQYF,TGTGCCAGTAGCGCTAGGCAGGGGCACACAGATACGCAGTATTTT
TRBV19,.,.,14,TRBJ2-1,CASSTTGRRSEQFF,TGTGCCAGTAGTACTACGGGTAGGAGGAGTGAGCAGTTCTTC
TRBV5-1,.,.,15,TRBJ2-1,CASSLRDAEGDEQFF,TGCGCCAGCAGCCTAAGGGATGCCGAGGGGGATGAGCAGTTCTTC
TRBV5-1,.,TRBD2,14,TRBJ2-3,CASSFSGRTDTQYF,TGCGCCAGCAGCTTTAGCGGGAGAACAGATACGCAGTATTTT
TRBV6-5,few,.,15,TRBJ2-7,CASSYSPQGGYEQYF,TGTGCCAGCAGTTACTCCCCCCAGGGGGGTTACGAGCAGTACTTC
TRBV2,.,TRBD2,19,TRBJ2-5,CASSDGTSGPPGVRETQYF,TGTGCCAGCAGTGATGGGACTAGCGGGCCCCCGGGGGTGAGAGAGACCCAGTACTTC
TRBV7-8,.,.,16,TRBJ1-5,CASSPGADEGNQPQHF,TGTGCCAGCAGCCCAGGGGCAGACGAGGGCAATCAGCCCCAGCATTTT
TRBV10-3,.,TRBD1,14,TRBJ2-7,CAMGQGTGGSEQYF,TGTGCCATGGGACAGGGGACAGGGGGGTCCGAGCAGTACTTC
TRBV9,.,TRBD2,16,TRBJ2-2,CASSLTSGRATGELFF,TGTGCCAGCAGCTTAACTAGCGGGAGGGCCACCGGGGAGCTGTTTTTT
TRBV12-3/TRBV12-4,.,TRBD1,13,TRBJ1-1,CASTRQGTTEAFF,TGTGCCAGCACCAGACAGGGAACCACTGAAGCTTTCTTT
TRBV7-3,.,.,15,TRBJ1-1,CASSPPDSLNTEAFF,TGTGCCAGCAGCCCTCCCGACAGTTTGAACACTGAAGCTTTCTTT
TRBV7-3,.,.,13,TRBJ2-3,CASSLGGTDTQYF,TGTGCCAGCAGCTTAGGAGGTACAGATACGCAGTATTTT
TRBV19,.,.,13,TRBJ1-2,CASSIEVFYGYTF,TGTGCCAGTAGTATAGAGGTTTTCTACGGCTACACCTTC
TRBV28,.,TRBD2,14,TRBJ2-7,CASTPGQGGGEQYF,TGTGCCAGCACCCCTGGTCAGGGCGGGGGGGAGCAGTACTTC
TRBV6-5,.,TRBD1,15,TRBJ1-1,CASSSLTGRGFEAFF,TGTGCCAGCAGTTCCCTGACAGGGAGAGGATTCGAAGCTTTCTTT
TRBV4-2,.,.,15,TRBJ2-6,CASSQAGTGANVLTF,TGTGCCAGCAGCCAGGCCGGGACAGGGGCCAACGTCCTGACTTTC
TRBV7-9,.,TRBD2,15,TRBJ2-3,CASRGTSGAGDTQYF,TGTGCCAGCAGGGGGACTAGCGGAGCGGGAGATACGCAGTATTTT
TRBV19,.,.,15,TRBJ2-7,CASSSPLLLRGPQYF,TGTGCCAGTAGTTCGCCCTTGCTCCTACGAGGCCCTCAGTACTTC
TRBV4-1,.,TRBD1,16,TRBJ1-1,CASSQDLDRGVLEAFF,TGCGCCAGCAGCCAAGATCTTGACAGGGGCGTATTGGAAGCTTTCTTT
TRBV5-3,.,TRBD1,14,TRBJ2-1,CARSLTGGRNEQFF,TGTGCCAGAAGCTTGACAGGGGGGAGGAATGAGCAGTTCTTC
TRBV29-1,.,TRBD2,13,TRBJ2-7,CSAETSGSYEQYF,TGCAGCGCCGAGACTAGCGGCTCCTACGAGCAGTACTTC
TRBV27,.,.,16,TRBJ1-5,CASAHSQVYSNQPQHF,TGTGCCAGCGCACATTCACAGGTTTATAGCAATCAGCCCCAGCATTTT
TRBV10-3,.,.,16,TRBJ2-7,CAISERGSGTIAEQYF,TGTGCCATCAGTGAGAGGGGGTCCGGTACGATCGCCGAGCAGTACTTC
TRBV5-1,.,TRBD1,15,TRBJ2-5,CASSLGTGPQETQYF,TGCGCCAGCAGCTTGGGGACAGGCCCCCAAGAGACCCAGTACTTC
TRBV7-9,.,TRBD1,16,TRBJ2-3,CASSLGTGSSTDTQYF,TGTGCCAGCAGCCTCGGGACAGGGAGTTCGACAGATACGCAGTATTTT
TRBV5-1,.,TRBD1,16,TRBJ2-7,CASSSAGQGATYEQYF,TGCGCCAGCAGCTCAGCGGGACAGGGTGCAACGTACGAGCAGTACTTC
TRBV5-5,.,.,13,TRBJ1-1,CASSTQGGTEAFF,TGTGCCAGCAGCACCCAGGGTGGCACTGAAGCTTTCTTT
TRBV5-1,.,.,15,TRBJ2-3,CASSFSQTSTDTQYF,TGCGCCAGCAGCTTTAGCCAAACTAGCACAGATACGCAGTATTTT
TRBV6-6,.,TRBD1,15,TRBJ1-5,CASRRQGLANQPQHF,TGTGCCAGCAGGCGACAGGGTCTGGCCAATCAGCCCCAGCATTTT
TRBV7-2,.,TRBD2,15,TRBJ2-1,CASSSLAGVYNEQFF,TGTGCCAGCAGCTCCCTAGCGGGAGTTTACAATGAGCAGTTCTTC
TRBV6-2/TRBV6-3,.,TRBD1,15,TRBJ1-4,CASSRFGQGGEKLFF,TGTGCCAGCAGTCGGTTTGGACAGGGCGGTGAAAAACTGTTTTTT
TRBV7-3,.,TRBD1,14,TRBJ2-3,CASSPTGIRDTQYF,TGTGCCAGCAGCCCGACAGGGATCAGGGATACGCAGTATTTT
TRBV6-1,.,.,15,TRBJ1-1,CASSDPGGRHTEAFF,TGTGCCAGCAGTGATCCGGGGGGGAGGCACACTGAAGCTTTCTTT
TRBV10-3,.,TRBD1,14,TRBJ2-2,CAIKDRVDTGELFF,TGTGCCATCAAAGACAGGGTAGACACCGGGGAGCTGTTTTTT
TRBV12-5,.,.,15,TRBJ2-1,CASVPGGSSYNEQFF,TGTGCTAGTGTTCCAGGGGGGTCCTCCTACAATGAGCAGTTCTTC
TRBV7-2,.,.,15,TRBJ1-1,CASSLSHAGQTEAFF,TGTGCCAGCAGCTTATCTCACGCAGGGCAAACTGAAGCTTTCTTT
TRBV7-3,.,.,16,TRBJ2-3,CASSPTGTLFTDTQYF,TGTGCCAGCAGCCCCACCGGGACACTGTTCACAGATACGCAGTATTTT
TRBV4-2,.,TRBD2,17,TRBJ2-2,CASSSLAGGPNTGELFF,TGTGCCAGCAGCTCACTAGCGGGAGGGCCTAACACCGGGGAGCTGTTTTTT
TRBV7-2,.,.,15,TRBJ1-6,CASRTTAIYNSPLHF,TGTGCCAGCAGAACGACAGCGATCTATAATTCACCCCTCCACTTT
TRBV11-2,.,TRBD1,14,TRBJ1-1,CASKRTGWDTEAFF,TGTGCCAGCAAAAGGACAGGGTGGGACACTGAAGCTTTCTTT
TRBV6-5,.,.,15,TRBJ2-1,CASSPYRGRGNEQFF,TGTGCCAGCAGCCCCTACCGGGGTCGGGGCAATGAGCAGTTCTTC
TRBV6-6,.,TRBD1,16,TRBJ2-7,CASTSPGQGKTYEQYF,TGTGCCAGCACCTCACCGGGACAGGGAAAAACCTACGAGCAGTACTTC
TRBV9,.,.,14,TRBJ2-3,CASSPRTVTDTQYF,TGTGCCAGCAGCCCCCGGACAGTCACAGATACGCAGTATTTT
TRBV12-5,.,TRBD1,16,TRBJ1-5,CASVPGQGVLLFSQHF,TGTGCTAGTGTGCCGGGACAGGGGGTGTTGCTTTTCAGCCAGCATTTT
TRBV3-1/TRBV3-2,.,.,13,TRBJ1-6,CASSQQGKSPLHF,TGTGCCAGCAGCCAACAGGGGAAGTCACCCCTCCACTTT